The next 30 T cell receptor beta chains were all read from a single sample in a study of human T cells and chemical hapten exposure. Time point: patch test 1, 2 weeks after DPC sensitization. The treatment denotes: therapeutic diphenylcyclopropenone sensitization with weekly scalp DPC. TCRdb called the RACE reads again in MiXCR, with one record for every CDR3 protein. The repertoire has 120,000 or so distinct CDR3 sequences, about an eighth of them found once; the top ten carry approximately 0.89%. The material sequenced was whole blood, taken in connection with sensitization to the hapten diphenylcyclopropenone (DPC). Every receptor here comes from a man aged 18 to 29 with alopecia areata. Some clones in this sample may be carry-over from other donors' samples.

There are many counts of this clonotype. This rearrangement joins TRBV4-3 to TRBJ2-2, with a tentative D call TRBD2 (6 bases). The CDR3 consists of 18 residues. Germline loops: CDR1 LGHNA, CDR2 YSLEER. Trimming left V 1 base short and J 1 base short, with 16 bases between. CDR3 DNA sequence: TGCGCCAGCAGCCAAGGCCCCGCTCCGGGGGAGAACACCGGGGAGCTGTTTTTT. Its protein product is CASSQGPAPGENTGELFF.

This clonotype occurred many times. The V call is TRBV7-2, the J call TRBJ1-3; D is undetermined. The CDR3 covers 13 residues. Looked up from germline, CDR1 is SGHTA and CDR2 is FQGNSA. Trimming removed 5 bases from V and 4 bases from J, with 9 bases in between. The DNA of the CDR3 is TGTGCCAGCAGCCCGACGAGAGGAAACACCATATATTTT. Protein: CASSPTRGNTIYF.

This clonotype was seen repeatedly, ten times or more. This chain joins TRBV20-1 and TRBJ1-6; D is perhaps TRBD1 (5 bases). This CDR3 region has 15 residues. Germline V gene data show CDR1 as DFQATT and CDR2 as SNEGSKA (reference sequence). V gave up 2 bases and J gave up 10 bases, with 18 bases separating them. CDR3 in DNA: TGCAGTGCTAGATCCCCGGGGGTGGACGGGTCACCCCTCCACTTT. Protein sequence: CSARSPGVDGSPLHF.

In DNA, the CDR3 is TGTGCCAGCAGTGAATGGGTAAAGACCCAGTACTTC. Encoded protein: CASSEWVKTQYF. The chain combines TRBV2 with TRBJ2-5; D gene unclear. The CDR3 length is 12 residues. The germline V gene encodes CDR1 SNHLY and CDR2 FYNNEI. V was pared by 2 bases and J by 6 bases, with 7 bases between.

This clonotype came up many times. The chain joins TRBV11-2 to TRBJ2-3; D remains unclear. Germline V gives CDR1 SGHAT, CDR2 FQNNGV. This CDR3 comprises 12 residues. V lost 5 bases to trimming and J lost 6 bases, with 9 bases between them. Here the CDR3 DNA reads TGTGCCAGCAGCCGGAGTGGCGATACGCAGTATTTT. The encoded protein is CASSRSGDTQYF.

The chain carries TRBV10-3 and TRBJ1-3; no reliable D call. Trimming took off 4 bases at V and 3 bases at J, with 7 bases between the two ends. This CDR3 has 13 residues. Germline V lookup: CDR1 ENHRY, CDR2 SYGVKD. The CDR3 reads CAISAPNGNTIYF. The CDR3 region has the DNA TGTGCCATCAGTGCCCCCAATGGAAACACCATATATTTT.

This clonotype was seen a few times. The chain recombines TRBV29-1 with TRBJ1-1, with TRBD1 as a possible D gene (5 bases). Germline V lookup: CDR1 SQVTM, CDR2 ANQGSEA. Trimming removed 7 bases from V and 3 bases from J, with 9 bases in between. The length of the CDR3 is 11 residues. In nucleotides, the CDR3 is TGCAGCGGTGACAGTTACACTGAAGCTTTCTTT. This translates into CSGDSYTEAFF.

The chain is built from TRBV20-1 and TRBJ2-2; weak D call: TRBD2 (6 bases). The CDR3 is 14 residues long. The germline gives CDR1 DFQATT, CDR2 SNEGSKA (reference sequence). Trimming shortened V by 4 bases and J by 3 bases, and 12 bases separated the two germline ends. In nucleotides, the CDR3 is TGCAGTGCTAAAAAAGGACTACACACCGGGGAGCTGTTTTTT. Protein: CSAKKGLHTGELFF.

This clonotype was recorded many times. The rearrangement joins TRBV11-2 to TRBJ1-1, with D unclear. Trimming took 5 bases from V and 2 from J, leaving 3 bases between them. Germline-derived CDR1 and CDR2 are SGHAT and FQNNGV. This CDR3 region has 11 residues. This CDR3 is CASSGNTEAFF. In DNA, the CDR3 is TGTGCCAGCAGCGGAAACACTGAAGCTTTCTTT.

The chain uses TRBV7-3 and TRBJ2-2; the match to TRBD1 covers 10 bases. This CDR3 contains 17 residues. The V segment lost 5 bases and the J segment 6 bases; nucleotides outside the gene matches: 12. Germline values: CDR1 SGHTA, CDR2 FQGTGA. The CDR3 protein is CASSLSPGQGSAGELFF. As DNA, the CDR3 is TGTGCCAGCAGCCTAAGCCCGGGACAGGGGAGCGCCGGGGAGCTGTTTTTT.

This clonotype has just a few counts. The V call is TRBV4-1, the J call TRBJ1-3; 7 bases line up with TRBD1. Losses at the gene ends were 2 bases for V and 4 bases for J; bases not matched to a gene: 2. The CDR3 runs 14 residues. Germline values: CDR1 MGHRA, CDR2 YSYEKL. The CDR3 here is CASSQNRGGNTIYF. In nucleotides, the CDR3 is TGCGCCAGCAGCCAAAACAGGGGAGGAAACACCATATATTTT.

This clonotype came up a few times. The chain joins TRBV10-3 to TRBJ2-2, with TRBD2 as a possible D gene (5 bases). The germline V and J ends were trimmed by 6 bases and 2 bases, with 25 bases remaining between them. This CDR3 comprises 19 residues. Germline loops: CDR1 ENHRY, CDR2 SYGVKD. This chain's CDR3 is CAISGIVRLGSLNTGELFF. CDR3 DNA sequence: TGTGCCATCAGCGGGATTGTGCGTCTGGGCAGTCTCAACACCGGGGAGCTGTTTTTT.

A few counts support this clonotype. CDR3 amino acids: CAISGTGYTNYGYTF. The CDR3 DNA is TGTGCCATCAGTGGGACAGGGTATACTAACTATGGCTACACCTTC. The V call is TRBV10-3, the J call TRBJ1-2; 8 nucleotides align to TRBD1. V lost 4 bases, J lost 0 bases, and 4 bases stayed unmatched. This CDR3 region has 15 residues. CDR1 is ENHRY, CDR2 SYGVKD, per germline.

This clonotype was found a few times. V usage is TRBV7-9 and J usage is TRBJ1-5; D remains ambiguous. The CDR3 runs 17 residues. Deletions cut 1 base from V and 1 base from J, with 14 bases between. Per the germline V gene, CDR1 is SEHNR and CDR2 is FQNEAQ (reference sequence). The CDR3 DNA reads TGTGCCAGCAGCTTAGAAGGGATAGGGTACAGCAATCAGCCCCAGCATTTT. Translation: CASSLEGIGYSNQPQHF. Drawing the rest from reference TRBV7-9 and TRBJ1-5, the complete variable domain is DTGVSQNPRHKITKRGQNVTFRCDPISEHNRLYWYRQTLGQGPEFLTYFQNEAQLEKSRLLSDRFSAERPKGSFSTLEIQRTEQGDSAMYLCASSLEGIGYSNQPQHFGDGTRLSIL.

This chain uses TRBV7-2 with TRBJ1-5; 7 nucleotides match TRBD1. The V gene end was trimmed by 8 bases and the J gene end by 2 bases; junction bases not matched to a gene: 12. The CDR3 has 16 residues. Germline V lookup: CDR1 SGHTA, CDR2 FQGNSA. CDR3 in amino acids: CASGGRGGTGNQPQHF. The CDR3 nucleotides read TGTGCCAGCGGAGGAAGAGGGGGGACAGGCAATCAGCCCCAGCATTTT.

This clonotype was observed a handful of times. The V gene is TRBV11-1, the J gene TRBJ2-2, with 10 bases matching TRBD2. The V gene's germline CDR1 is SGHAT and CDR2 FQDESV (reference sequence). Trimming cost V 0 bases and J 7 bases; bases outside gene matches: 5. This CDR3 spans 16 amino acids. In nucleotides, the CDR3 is TGTGCCAGCAGCTTAGCCCCTAGCGGGGGAATCGGGGAGCTGTTTTTT. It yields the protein CASSLAPSGGIGELFF. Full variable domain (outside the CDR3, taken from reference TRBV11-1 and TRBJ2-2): EAEVAQSPRYKITEKSQAVAFWCDPISGHATLYWYRQILGQGPELLVQFQDESVVDDSQLPKDRFSAERLKGVDSTLKIQPAELGDSAMYLCASSLAPSGGIGELFFGEGSRLTVL.

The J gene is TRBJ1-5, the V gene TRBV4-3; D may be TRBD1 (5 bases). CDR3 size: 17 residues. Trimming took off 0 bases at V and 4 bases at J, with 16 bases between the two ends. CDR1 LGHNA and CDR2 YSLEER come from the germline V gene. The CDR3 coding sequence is TGCGCCAGCAGCCAAGATCATGGGGGGGAGGCAAATCAGCCCCAGCATTTT. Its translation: CASSQDHGGEANQPQHF.

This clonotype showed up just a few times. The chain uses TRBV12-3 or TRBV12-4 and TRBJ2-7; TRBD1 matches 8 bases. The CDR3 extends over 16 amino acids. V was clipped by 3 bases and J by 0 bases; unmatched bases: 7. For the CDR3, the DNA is TGTGCCAGCAGTTTGGGACAGGCCGCCGCCTCCTACGAGCAGTACTTC. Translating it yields CASSLGQAAASYEQYF.

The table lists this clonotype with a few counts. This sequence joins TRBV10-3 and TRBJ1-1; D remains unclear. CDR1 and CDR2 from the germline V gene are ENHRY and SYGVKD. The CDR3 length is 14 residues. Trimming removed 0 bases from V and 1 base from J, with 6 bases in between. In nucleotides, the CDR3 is TGTGCCATCAGTGAGTCGCGGGGGAACACTGAAGCTTTCTTT. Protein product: CAISESRGNTEAFF.

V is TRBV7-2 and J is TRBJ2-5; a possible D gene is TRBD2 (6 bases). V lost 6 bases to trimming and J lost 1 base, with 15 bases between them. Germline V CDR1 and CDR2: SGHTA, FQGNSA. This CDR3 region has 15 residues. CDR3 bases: TGTGCCAGCAGTGGAGGGCCCAGGACCCAAGAGACCCAGTACTTC. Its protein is CASSGGPRTQETQYF.

This CDR3 reads CASSWDRAGANVLTF. CDR3 bases: TGTGCCAGCAGCTGGGACAGGGCCGGGGCCAACGTCCTGACTTTC. The chain combines TRBV5-4 with TRBJ2-6; 9 bases are shared with TRBD1. J was trimmed by 4 bases and V by 3 bases; bases with no gene match: 2. Germline V lookup: CDR1 SGHNT, CDR2 YYREEE (reference sequence). This CDR3 region has 15 residues. The entire variable domain, with the rest obtained from reference TRBV5-4 and TRBJ2-6, is as follows: ETGVTQSPTHLIKTRGQQVTLRCSSQSGHNTVSWYQQALGQGPQFIFQYYREEENGRGNFPPRFSGLQFPNYSSELNVNALELDDSALYLCASSWDRAGANVLTFGAGSRLTVL.

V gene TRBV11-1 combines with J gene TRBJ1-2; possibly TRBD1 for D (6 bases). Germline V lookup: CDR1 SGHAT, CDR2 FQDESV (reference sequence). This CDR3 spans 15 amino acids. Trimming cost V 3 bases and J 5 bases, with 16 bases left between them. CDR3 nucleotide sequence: TGTGCCAGCAGCTTGACAGGCCCCATCGGGTATGGCTACACCTTC. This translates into CASSLTGPIGYGYTF.

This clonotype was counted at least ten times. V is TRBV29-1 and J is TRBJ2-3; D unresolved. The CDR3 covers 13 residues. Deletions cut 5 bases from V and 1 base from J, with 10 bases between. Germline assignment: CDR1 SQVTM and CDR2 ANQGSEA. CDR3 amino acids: CSVRRLRTDTQYF. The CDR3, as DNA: TGCAGCGTTCGGAGACTCCGCACAGATACGCAGTATTTT.

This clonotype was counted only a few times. The DNA for the CDR3 is TGCAGCGCCTGTTTAGTGAACACTGAAGCTTTCTTT. It translates to CSACLVNTEAFF. This sequence joins TRBV29-1 and TRBJ1-1; the D is unclear. V gave up 7 bases and J gave up 0 bases, with 9 bases separating them. Per the germline V gene, CDR1 is SQVTM and CDR2 is ANQGSEA. CDR3 length: 12 residues.

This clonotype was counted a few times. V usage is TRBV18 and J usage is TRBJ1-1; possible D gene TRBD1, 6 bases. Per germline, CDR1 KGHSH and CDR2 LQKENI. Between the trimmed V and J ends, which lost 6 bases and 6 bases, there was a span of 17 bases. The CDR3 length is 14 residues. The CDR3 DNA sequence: TGTGCCAGCTCGCCCACAGGGAGTCGGGCTGAAGCTTTCTTT. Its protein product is CASSPTGSRAEAFF.

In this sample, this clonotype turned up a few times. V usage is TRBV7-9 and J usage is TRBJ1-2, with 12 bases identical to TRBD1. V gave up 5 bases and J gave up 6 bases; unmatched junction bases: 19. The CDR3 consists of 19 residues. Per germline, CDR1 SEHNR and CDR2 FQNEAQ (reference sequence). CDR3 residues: CASSLRRGTGQGAQDGYTF. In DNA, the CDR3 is TGTGCCAGCAGCCTACGACGAGGTACGGGACAGGGGGCGCAGGATGGCTACACCTTC.

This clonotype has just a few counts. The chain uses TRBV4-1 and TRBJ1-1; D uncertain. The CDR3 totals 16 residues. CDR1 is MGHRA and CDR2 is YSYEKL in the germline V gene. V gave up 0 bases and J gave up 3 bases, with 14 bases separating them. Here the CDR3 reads CASSQDPGLRDTEAFF. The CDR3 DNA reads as TGCGCCAGCAGCCAAGATCCTGGGCTTCGGGACACTGAAGCTTTCTTT.

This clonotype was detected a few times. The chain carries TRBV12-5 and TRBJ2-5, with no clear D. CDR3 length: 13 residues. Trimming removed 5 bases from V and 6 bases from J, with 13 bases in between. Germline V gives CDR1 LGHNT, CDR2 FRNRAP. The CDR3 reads CASGLPPMQTQYF. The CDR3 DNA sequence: TGTGCTAGTGGTCTCCCCCCTATGCAGACCCAGTACTTC.

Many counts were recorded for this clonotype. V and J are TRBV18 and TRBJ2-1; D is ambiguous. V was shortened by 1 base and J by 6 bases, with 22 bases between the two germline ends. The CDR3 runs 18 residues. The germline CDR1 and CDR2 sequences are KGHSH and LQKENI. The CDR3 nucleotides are TGTGCCAGCTCACCACAGGGCACAGCCAGAACCCGACTCAATGAGCAGTTCTTC. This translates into CASSPQGTARTRLNEQFF.

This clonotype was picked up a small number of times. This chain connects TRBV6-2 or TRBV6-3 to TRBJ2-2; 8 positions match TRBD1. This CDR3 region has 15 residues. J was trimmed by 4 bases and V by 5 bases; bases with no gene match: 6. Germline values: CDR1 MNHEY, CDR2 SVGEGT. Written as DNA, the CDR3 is TGTGCCAGCAGTGGACAGGGCCACTCCACCGGGGAGCTGTTTTTT. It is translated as CASSGQGHSTGELFF.